The entry that follows covers one TCR beta chain sequence. This receptor's antigen is unknown. The record has no base qualities; no much larger clone is one base away. Between the V and J ends, shortened by 5 bases and 4 bases respectively, the junction contains 22 bases. Reading from cysteine to phenylalanine, the CDR3 counts 18 amino acids. The DNA shown is the 54-base CDR3, in frame from base 1. The germline V gene encodes CDR1 SGHRS and CDR2 YFSETQ. The data derive from a study of cytomegalovirus exposure and HLA in healthy donors (dated by TCRdb to the late 2010s). As for the study more broadly: According to an earlier analysis of a few hundred of the donors, about 190 million T cells yielded 117 million unique TCR beta sequences and around 300 Gb of sequence data. About 280 gigabases of sequencing data and approximately 84 million unique TCR sequences were included in an early release covering roughly 600 HLA-typed donors. Of the approximately 370 genotyped donors, roughly 80% were placed in the genetic ancestry cluster associated with self-reported Caucasian donors. The study aimed to test whether cataloging public T cell receptors could reveal signatures of past pathogen exposure. The T cell repertoires of 700 or so subjects were profiled by immunosequencing and related to cytomegalovirus serostatus. Along with the approximately 620-subject first cohort, a separate validation cohort of more than 90 different subjects was used. To predict cytomegalovirus infection status, the study combined high-throughput TCR immunosequencing, statistical association of individual TCRs with disease status, and machine learning. In a later analysis, previously published TCR beta repertoires from about 640 donors were re-analyzed and high-resolution HLA genotyping was added so that TCR occurrence patterns could be studied. Rather than drawing on any new phenotypic data, the later analysis identified candidate immune exposures from TCR beta sequences and the way those sequences occurred across donors. An earlier analysis of around 580 of the donors used high-throughput TCR beta sequencing to judge whether each TCR beta V gene segment behaved as functional or pseudogenic. Donor age, sex, ethnicity and CMV serostatus were compiled alongside the repertoire data. A later genetic analysis took genome-wide SNP genotypes for about 65% of the roughly 670 donors and used that subset as a discovery cohort. Every repertoire in the discovery cohort had been generated on one and the same sequencing platform. Both class I and class II loci were covered by HLA typing, at four-digit resolution. The number of donors typed differed by locus, with roughly 620-630 for A, B, C, DRB1 and DQB1, roughly 520 for DQA1, approximately 580 for DPA1, and some 440 for DPB1. Roughly 5 DR-DQ haplotypes were treated as single units for association and clustering because of strong linkage in the cohort. On average, roughly 200,000 unique TCR beta nucleotide sequences were sequenced per donor among about 400 genotyped donors of the cohort, with roughly a sixth of those sequences being non-productive.

Libraries were constructed by the immunoSEQ multiplex PCR assay. For the multiplex PCR, a mixture combining 60 forward primers for TCR Vbeta segments and 13 reverse primers for TCR Jbeta segments was used. A multiplex PCR assay on genomic DNA amplified the CDR3 region of rearranged TCR beta genes. The Illumina HiSeq System was used to sequence the amplified TCR beta libraries as 87-base-pair reads. On the authors' methods: In a later analysis, some 80 million unique TCR beta chains were counted across the roughly 610 repertoires, and about 9.9 million of these chains were shared by at least two donors. Raw reads were error-corrected and collapsed into unique sequences by a nearest-neighbor algorithm in which closely related sequences were merged to remove PCR and sequencing errors. CDR3 sequences were aligned to IMGT reference sequences to assign V, D and J gene segments. For a sequence to be retained, at least a six-nucleotide match to both a V gene segment and a J gene segment was required. Rearrangements were called productive when the CDR3 lacked stop codons and stayed in frame with V and J; all others were non-productive. CDR3 was defined according to IMGT convention as the region running from the second conserved V-encoded cysteine to the conserved J-encoded phenylalanine. The earlier analysis of a few hundred of the donors excluded any sequence lacking an unambiguous match to a single V gene segment. An earlier analysis of fewer than 650 of the donors classified V segments as functional when productive rearrangements were above 56.7% and as segregating when the standard deviation between donors was above 5%. To diagnose cytomegalovirus status from the catalog of TCR beta chain sequences, a statistical classification framework was built. V and J gene assignment, in a later analysis, came from comparing TCR nucleotide sequences with IMGT/GENE-DB human TR gene sequences. Using the TCRdist pipeline, a later analysis assigned CDR3 sequences along with most-parsimonious VDJ recombination scenarios. In a later analysis, every TCR beta chain was defined by the combination of its CDR3 amino acid sequence and its V-gene family, and reads without a unique V-gene family were dropped. A later analysis removed over 500 highly shared, low-generation-probability nucleotide sequences to deal with suspected cross-contamination and a sequencing artifact. In a later analysis, a clonal expansion index was calculated for each public chain from normalized within-repertoire ranks of inferred template counts. In a later analysis, generation probabilities were computed using a VDJ recombination model fitted to out-of-frame rearrangements, and the results were checked against IGoR. Hypergeometric tests were used in a later analysis to score TCR-TCR, TCR-HLA and TCR-CMV co-occurrence, with a repertoire-size bias correction applied to the TCR pairs. To estimate false discovery rates, a later analysis permuted the HLA or CMV assignments 20 times. A later analysis grouped co-occurring TCRs with DBSCAN, adding TCRdist sequence similarity when clustering within HLA-allele-positive subsets. Repertoires with fewer than 30,000 or more than 120,000 public chains were left out of co-occurrence clustering, as were a few repertoires with anomalous nucleotide sharing. Not all clones reach the TCRdb copy of this immuneACCESS table, which keeps in-frame sequences only. Checked studies attribute under half of the gap to unresolved V genes and leave the rest unexplained. From that table come the V and J calls and clone size; the DNA was used to work out D and trimming. Within this sample are approximately 260,000 clones, with around nine tenths of them counted one time only. The leading ten clones occupy roughly 1.6% of the sample.

Results and caveats for the whole study, not just this receptor: This cohort had only TCR beta chains sequenced, and the lack of alpha or paired-chain data limited which features could be detected. A cluster of highly shared sequence variants was judged likely to be a technical artifact of the sequencing pipeline. HLA typing was unavailable for some donors at each locus, so association tests used only the typed subset. According to a later genetic analysis, donors in an Asian-associated ancestry cluster had fewer N-insertions in productive TCRs than the roughly 670-donor mean. Most TCR sequences were seen in very few donors, while some public TCRs were found in many individuals. Seventeen rarely observed V segments, including chromosome 9 orphons, were excluded from the earlier analysis of some 590 of the donors because counts were too low. Most CMV-associated TCR beta chains appeared to be HLA-restricted in a later analysis, and the HLA associations seemed to be driven largely by CMV exposure. In a later analysis, HLA-associated TCR beta chains were found to be more clonally expanded and to have lower generation probabilities than equally common non-associated chains. In both the original and validation cohorts, the classifier was reported to diagnose cytomegalovirus status with high specificity and sensitivity. In a later analysis, some 17,000 TCR beta sequences were associated with specific HLA alleles at a false discovery rate of 0.05. The 87-base-pair reads could not distinguish some IMGT-functional V segments, including TRBV6-2 and TRBV6-3, so those segments were excluded. V-gene and J-gene trimming of TCR beta chains was associated with a missense DCLRE1C variant in a later genetic analysis, and the association was replicated in an independent cohort. Several of the top co-occurrence clusters appeared to be linked to parvovirus B19, influenza, CMV and Epstein-Barr virus, according to a later analysis. Immune exposure information for the cohort was limited to CMV serostatus. In vitro tests confirmed that a few of the cytomegalovirus-associated TCR beta chains recognize cytomegalovirus antigens. A later analysis found that TCR association rates varied across HLA loci, with DRB1 alleles showing the most associated TCRs and HLA-C alleles the fewest. Sequencing depth was assumed to be roughly uniform across donors in the presence/absence analyses, though that assumption may not hold. When HLA alleles, especially DR and DQ, strongly co-occurred, TCR associations were difficult to assign to individual alleles. Linkage disequilibrium might explain the correlated functional status among segregating V segments, but an unknown experimental factor could not be excluded. In an earlier analysis of 450 to 750 of the donors, most TCR beta V segments appeared in productive rearrangements about 90% or about 30% of the time, broadly matching IMGT annotations. In the study, some 160 TCR beta chains were listed as associated with cytomegalovirus. A further reported finding was that TCR beta sequences accurately predicted the HLA-A and HLA-B alleles for most subjects in the first cohort. According to the authors, the approach could potentially be generalized to other disease states and immunological phenotypes.

The cohort consisted of fewer than 700 healthy bone marrow donors. At the time of sampling, all cohort members were nominally healthy, though unrecorded immune exposures were likely present. The donor was CMV seronegative and was included in the group of hundreds of seronegative cohort members. Each donor provided a peripheral blood sample, and peripheral blood mononuclear cells were used for TCR beta sequencing. Genomic DNA was extracted from the blood cell samples with the Qiagen DNeasy Blood Extraction Kit. The V and J segments used are TRBV5-1 and TRBJ2-6; there is no confident call for the D gene. The sample taken for sequencing was PBMCs. This TCR came from a girl aged 2 to 10 in good health and CMV-seronegative. The sequenced DNA: TGCGCCAGCAGTCCATCAAACGTCCCCGGAGCCGGGGCCAACGTCCTGACTTTC. The translation is CASSPSNVPGAGANVLTF.